What follows is one T cell receptor (beta chain) and its context. The antigen remains unidentified. The CDR3 sequence is 14 residues long. Trimming took off 3 bases at V and 1 base at J, with 9 bases between the two ends. Germline V lookup: CDR1 MNHNS, CDR2 SASEGT. This record belongs to a study of T cell responses to AZD1222 COVID-19 vaccine. Clones were read by immunoSEQ multiplex PCR, and TCRdb kept only the in-frame ones, dropping some. The sample yields approximately 150,000 clones, about 82% seen once. Study findings and constraints: Unmutated variant regions are reportedly targeted by nearly half of spike-specific TCRs.

This clonotype was obtained from an adult who received the AZD1222 COVID-19 vaccine. This specimen was peripheral blood, taken 28 days after the second AZD1222 dose. The chain combines TRBV6-1 with TRBJ1-1; D unresolved. DNA of the CDR3: TGTGCCAGCAGTGAGAGGGCACCGAACACTGAAGCTTTCTTT. Protein: CASSERAPNTEAFF.